Below are 31 T cell receptor beta chains sequenced from a single sample in a study of OX40 agonist ivuxolimab in advanced cancers. Using immunoSEQ multiplex PCR, the repertoire was profiled, and TCRdb retains in-frame clones only, with some absent. The sample lists nearly 20,000 clones; roughly four fifths were seen once. Sequencing was performed on CD4+ or CD8+ T cells sorted from blood, taken in a trial of the OX40 agonist ivuxolimab. The receptors derive from an adult with an advanced solid tumor such as melanoma, head and neck, liver or kidney cancer.

The sample holds a few counts of this clone. This chain joins TRBV5-1 and TRBJ1-6; D not certain. Trimming removed 3 bases at V and 11 bases at J, with 12 bases between. Germline CDR1 SGHRS, CDR2 YFSETQ. CDR3 size: 13 residues. CDR3 sequence reads: CASSSEGSPPLHF. Written as DNA, the CDR3 is TGCGCCAGCAGCTCGGAGGGAAGTCCACCCCTCCACTTT.

This chain links TRBV7-2 with TRBJ1-5; perhaps TRBD1 as D (5 bases). There are 15 residues in the CDR3. V was cut by 5 bases and J by 11 bases, with 22 bases left in between. Per the germline V gene, CDR1 is SGHTA and CDR2 is FQGNSA. The CDR3 DNA sequence: TGTGCCAGCAGCCCTTTTACAGGTAACATCGAATCCCAGCATTTT. Protein: CASSPFTGNIESQHF.

The chain couples TRBV27 to TRBJ1-1; D is possibly TRBD1 (6 bases). The length of the CDR3 is 14 residues. Trimming took off 5 bases at V and 3 bases at J, with 13 bases between the two ends. The V gene's germline CDR1 is MNHEY and CDR2 SMNVEV (reference sequence). DNA of the CDR3: TGTGCCAGCAGTCCGACGACAGGACACACTGAAGCTTTCTTT. Translating gives CASSPTTGHTEAFF.

V and J are TRBV7-2 and TRBJ1-2; tentative D call: TRBD1 (6 bases). The ends were cut back, 4 bases at V and 4 bases at J, with 16 bases in the middle. The CDR3 is 15 residues long. CDR1 is SGHTA and CDR2 is FQGNSA in the germline V gene. Written as DNA, the CDR3 is TGTGCCAGCAGCTCCCCGGCGGGGGCCCCCTATGGCTACACCTTC. This codes for CASSSPAGAPYGYTF.

Regarding this clone: The same CDR3 is also encoded by other DNA sequences in this sample. The CDR3 nucleotides are TGTGCCATCAGTGTGGCAGGTGGGGCAGATACGCAGTATTTT. Translated: CAISVAGGADTQYF. The chain uses TRBV10-3 and TRBJ2-3; D unclear. The CDR3 is made up of 14 amino acids. Germline CDR1 and CDR2: ENHRY and SYGVKD. V was trimmed by 4 bases and J by 4 bases, leaving 12 bases between them.

The chain is built from TRBV19 and TRBJ1-4; 8 bases agree with TRBD1. The V and J ends lost 5 bases and 6 bases, in that order; junction bases with no gene match: 5. The CDR3 runs to 14 residues. Germline V gene lookup returns CDR1 LNHDA and CDR2 SQIVND (reference sequence). CDR3 coding DNA: TGTGCCAGTAGTGACAGGGGCTTGGATGAAAAACTGTTTTTT. Residues: CASSDRGLDEKLFF.

The gene calls are TRBV29-1 and TRBJ2-1, with D perhaps TRBD2 (6 bases). Deletions cut 4 bases from V and 9 bases from J, with 19 bases between. The germline V gene encodes CDR1 SQVTM and CDR2 ANQGSEA. The CDR3 has 14 residues. The CDR3 is CSVASGTPVAEQFF. In nucleotides, the CDR3 is TGCAGCGTTGCCTCCGGGACTCCGGTGGCTGAGCAGTTCTTC.

This clone is medium-sized within its sample. This sequence joins TRBV28 and TRBJ1-6; 9 bases align to TRBD1. Germline-derived CDR1 and CDR2 are MDHEN and SYDVKM. This CDR3 is built from 14 residues. V gave up 4 bases and J gave up 11 bases; unmatched junction bases: 6. CDR3 in DNA: TGTGCCAGCAGTTGGGGACAGGGTATCGCACCCCTCCACTTT. Encoded protein: CASSWGQGIAPLHF.

This chain joins TRBV6-5 and TRBJ2-1; TRBD1 matches at 7 bases. V was clipped by 6 bases and J by 2 bases; unmatched bases: 4. CDR3 size: 14 residues. CDR1 MNHEY and CDR2 SVGAGI come from the germline V gene. CDR3 in DNA: TGTGCCAGCAGATTGGGGACAGCCTACAATGAGCAGTTCTTC. This encodes CASRLGTAYNEQFF.

The rearrangement uses TRBV6-5 and TRBJ2-2, with a tentative D call TRBD2 (6 bases). The CDR3 covers 13 residues. Trimming shortened V by 7 bases and J by 4 bases, and 10 bases separated the two germline ends. The germline V gene has CDR1 MNHEY and CDR2 SVGAGI. CDR3 DNA: TGTGCCAGCATACGGGGGAGCACCGGGGAGCTGTTTTTT. Translation gives CASIRGSTGELFF.

J is TRBJ2-3 and V is TRBV13, with D perhaps TRBD2 (9 bases). With 2 bases removed from V and 5 bases from J, the gap between germline ends came to 29 bases. CDR3 length: 20 amino acids. The germline V gene has CDR1 PRHDT and CDR2 FYEKMQ (reference sequence). The CDR3 DNA follows: TGTGCCAGCAGCTTAACGACAGGGGATATCCAGCGGGGGGTATTAGATACGCAGTATTTT. It encodes CASSLTTGDIQRGVLDTQYF.

The chain joins TRBV14 to TRBJ2-3, with D unresolved. V dropped 2 bases and J dropped 4 bases, with 22 bases sitting between them. In germline, CDR1 is SGHDN, CDR2 FVKESK. This CDR3 is built from 18 residues. The CDR3 bases are TGTGCCAGCAGCCAAAGTGGAAGTCTCGGCTGGGTGGCAGATACGCAGTATTTT. It specifies CASSQSGSLGWVADTQYF.

This clone was seen only a few times. This chain uses TRBV30 with TRBJ1-2, with 7 bases identical to TRBD1. CDR1 GTSNPN and CDR2 SVGIG come from the germline V gene (reference sequence). This CDR3 region has 15 residues. After removal of 1 base from V and 3 bases from J, the junction contained 8 bases not matched to a gene. CDR3 residues: CAWSGEGAPHYGYTF. Written as DNA, the CDR3 is TGTGCCTGGAGTGGGGAGGGGGCGCCTCACTATGGCTACACCTTC.

This clone has a single count. DNA of the CDR3: TGTGCCAGCAGCTCTCGGGGCATGAACACTGAAGCTTTCTTT. Translating gives CASSSRGMNTEAFF. The chain recombines TRBV7-3 with TRBJ1-1, with D possibly being TRBD1 (5 bases). The V end lost 4 bases, the J end lost 0 bases, and 9 bases lay between the germline ends. The CDR3 is made up of 14 amino acids. Germline CDR1 reads SGHTA; CDR2 reads FQGTGA.

The J gene is TRBJ1-5, the V gene TRBV4-2; D not resolved. The CDR3 spans 12 residues. V gave up 7 bases and J gave up 3 bases, with 7 bases separating them. Germline V gene data show CDR1 as LGHNA and CDR2 as YNFKEQ. The CDR3 region has the DNA TGTGCCAGCAACCTCGACAATCAGCCCCAGCATTTT. This codes for CASNLDNQPQHF.

The chain has TRBV5-4 and TRBJ2-1, with D unresolved. V lost 5 bases to trimming and J lost 4 bases, with 10 bases between them. The CDR3 loop spans 13 amino acids. Per germline, CDR1 SGHNT and CDR2 YYREEE (reference sequence). CDR3 amino acids: CASSYTGYNEQFF. The CDR3 nucleotides read TGTGCCAGCAGTTATACGGGTTACAATGAGCAGTTCTTC.

CDR3 residues: CASSPAGTSYEQYF. CDR3 DNA: TGTGCCAGCAGCCCCGCCGGGACCTCCTACGAGCAGTACTTC. This chain uses TRBV7-6 with TRBJ2-7; D is tentatively TRBD1 or TRBD2 (5 bases each). The ends were cut back, 5 bases at V and 0 bases at J, with 11 bases in the middle. Looked up from germline, CDR1 is SGHVS and CDR2 is FNYEAQ. The CDR3 totals 14 residues. The full variable domain, completed using reference TRBV7-6 and TRBJ2-7, is GAGVSQSPRYKVTKRGQDVALRCDPISGHVSLYWYRQALGQGPEFLTYFNYEAQQDKSGLPNDRFSAERPEGSISTLTIQRTEQRDSAMYRCASSPAGTSYEQYFGPGTRLTVT.

The chain is built from TRBV4-1 and TRBJ1-1, with a possible D match to TRBD1 (6 bases). CDR1 is MGHRA and CDR2 is YSYEKL in the germline V gene. The CDR3 consists of 13 residues. Trimming stripped 1 base from V and 10 bases from J, with 13 bases between. The CDR3 here is CASSQGGGLGAFF. The CDR3 DNA reads TGCGCCAGCAGCCAAGGGGGGGGGCTAGGAGCTTTCTTT.

By share of the sample, this clone is medium-sized. J is TRBJ2-3 and V is TRBV7-9, with TRBD2 matching over 11 bases. CDR3 length equals 15 residues. From germline, CDR1 is SEHNR and CDR2 FQNEAQ (reference sequence). J gave up 2 bases and V 5 bases, and 3 bases lay outside the gene matches. This CDR3 is CASSGLAGSTDTQYF. CDR3 nucleotide sequence: TGTGCCAGCAGCGGACTAGCGGGCTCCACAGATACGCAGTATTTT.

The chain combines TRBV27 with TRBJ1-1, with D unclear. The germline gives CDR1 MNHEY, CDR2 SMNVEV (reference sequence). V was pared by 8 bases and J by 7 bases, with 20 bases between. The CDR3 length is 14 residues. CDR3 sequence: CASQEAWALNEAFF. CDR3 DNA: TGTGCCAGCCAAGAGGCCTGGGCGTTGAATGAAGCTTTCTTT.

The V gene is TRBV5-4, the J gene TRBJ1-1; no clear D gene. Germline V lookup: CDR1 SGHNT, CDR2 YYREEE (reference sequence). V lost 2 bases and J lost 2, with 13 bases in between. This CDR3 is built from 15 residues. The CDR3: CASSLKGESNTEAFF. CDR3 DNA: TGTGCCAGCAGCTTAAAAGGAGAATCCAACACTGAAGCTTTCTTT.

The V gene is TRBV30, the J gene TRBJ2-7; 10 positions agree with TRBD2. V was pared by 3 bases and J by 0 bases, with 5 bases of the junction left unmatched. This CDR3 is built from 15 residues. The germline V gene has CDR1 GTSNPN and CDR2 SVGIG (reference sequence). CDR3 region: CAWRGGTSASYEQYF. Written as DNA, the CDR3 is TGTGCCTGGAGGGGCGGGACTAGCGCCTCCTACGAGCAGTACTTC.

V is TRBV10-2 and J is TRBJ1-2, with D tentatively TRBD1 (5 bases). V lost 4 bases to trimming and J lost 3 bases, with 12 bases between them. The CDR3 runs to 14 residues. Germline assignment: CDR1 WSHSY and CDR2 SAAADI. CDR3 in amino acids: CASSGRGPHYGYTF. The CDR3 nucleotides read TGCGCCAGCAGTGGTCGGGGCCCGCACTATGGCTACACCTTC.

V usage is TRBV7-6 and J usage is TRBJ1-5, with D possibly TRBD1 on 6 matching bases. The CDR3 extends over 17 amino acids. Germline CDR1 and CDR2: SGHVS and FNYEAQ. V was cut by 0 bases and J by 2 bases, with 14 bases left in between. CDR3 protein: CASSLAPGPGGNQPQHF. DNA for the CDR3: TGTGCCAGCAGCTTAGCGCCTGGACCAGGGGGCAATCAGCCCCAGCATTTT.

This chain connects TRBV10-2 to TRBJ2-7, with D maybe TRBD2 (7 bases). The CDR3 sequence is 16 residues long. V gave up 8 bases and J gave up 5 bases, with 25 bases separating them. CDR1 and CDR2 (germline): WSHSY, SAAADI. The CDR3 here is CASRGAVRGREDEQYF. In DNA, the CDR3 is TGCGCCAGCCGGGGGGCAGTGCGGGGGCGCGAAGACGAGCAGTACTTC.

The V gene is TRBV5-1, the J gene TRBJ2-2; 10 nucleotides agree with TRBD2. The CDR3 length is 16 residues. Germline CDR1 is SGHRS and CDR2 is YFSETQ. V trimming: 3 bases; J trimming: 2 bases; junction bases outside the gene matches: 4. CDR3 loop: CASSYLAGENTGELFF. CDR3 DNA sequence: TGCGCCAGCAGCTACCTAGCGGGGGAAAACACCGGGGAGCTGTTTTTT.

The chain combines TRBV28 with TRBJ2-1; D uncertain. CDR1 and CDR2 (germline): MDHEN, SYDVKM. V was shortened by 2 bases and J by 0 bases, with 8 bases between the two germline ends. The length of the CDR3 is 15 residues. The CDR3 coding sequence is TGTGCCAGCAGTTTAGCGGATAGCTCCTACAATGAGCAGTTCTTC. Translating it yields CASSLADSSYNEQFF.

This chain uses TRBV11-2 with TRBJ2-7; D is unclear. CDR3 length: 14 residues. Trimming stripped 3 bases from V and 0 bases from J, with 9 bases between. Germline CDR1 is SGHAT and CDR2 is FQNNGV. CDR3 in DNA: TGTGCCAGCAGCTTCGTTCAGAGCTCCTACGAGCAGTACTTC. Its protein is CASSFVQSSYEQYF. The full variable domain, its missing parts supplied by reference TRBV11-2 and TRBJ2-7, is EAGVAQSPRYKIIEKRQSVAFWCNPISGHATLYWYQQILGQGPKLLIQFQNNGVVDDSQLPKDRFSAERLKGVDSTLKIQPAKLEDSAVYLCASSFVQSSYEQYFGPGTRLTVT.

The genes are TRBV4-1 and TRBJ2-3; 8 bases fit TRBD1. This CDR3 region has 18 residues. V shed 0 bases, J shed 2 bases, and the junction held 10 bases outside the gene matches. Germline V CDR1 and CDR2: MGHRA, YSYEKL. The CDR3 loop reads CASSQDLPDRVTTDTQYF. The CDR3 DNA reads as TGCGCCAGCAGCCAAGATCTTCCGGACAGGGTAACCACAGATACGCAGTATTTT.

The chain employs TRBV30 and TRBJ2-7, with TRBD2 identical over 7 bases. There are 15 residues in the CDR3. Trimming at V came to 5 bases and at J to 2 bases, leaving 12 bases not matched to a gene. The germline V gene encodes CDR1 GTSNPN and CDR2 SVGIG (reference sequence). The CDR3 DNA follows: TGTGCCTGGCAGATGATGGAGCGGGGAACCTACGAGCAGTACTTC. It specifies CAWQMMERGTYEQYF.

This chain links TRBV5-1 with TRBJ2-7, with 7 bases lining up with TRBD2. The CDR3 is 15 amino acids. Germline assignment: CDR1 SGHRS and CDR2 YFSETQ. Trimming at V came to 0 bases and at J to 7 bases, leaving 10 bases not matched to a gene. CDR3 nucleotide sequence: TGCGCCAGCAGCTTGGCGATATCTAGCGGAGAGGAGCAGTACTTC. Translation: CASSLAISSGEEQYF.